Below are 16 T cell receptor beta chains sequenced from a single sample in a study of blood T cell repertoires in COVID-19. The table came from immunoSEQ multiplex PCR; TCRdb's copy has only in-frame clones and leaves some out. The sample has 60,000 to 90,000 clones, roughly 70% seen once. Sequencing used peripheral blood. The receptors shown here come from a human donor with acute or convalescent COVID-19. The donor label of this sample is uncertain.

This rearrangement joins TRBV6-6 to TRBJ2-7; D unresolved. Per the germline V gene, CDR1 is MNHNY and CDR2 is SVGAGI (reference sequence). The CDR3 has 12 residues. Trimming stripped 8 bases from V and 1 base from J, with 9 bases between. The CDR3 is CASSRASYEQYV. The CDR3 coding sequence is TGTGCCAGCTCCCGCGCTTCCTACGAGCAGTACGTC.

The gene calls are TRBV19 and TRBJ2-1; 8 bases align to TRBD2. Germline lookup yields CDR1 LNHDA and CDR2 SQIVND (reference sequence). CDR3 size: 18 residues. V shed 5 bases, J shed 10 bases, and the junction held 22 bases outside the gene matches. The CDR3 region is CASSSKAAFREGLDEQFF. The CDR3 nucleotides read TGTGCCAGTAGTTCCAAAGCGGCTTTCCGGGAGGGCTTGGACGAGCAGTTCTTC. Full variable domain (remainder filled in from reference TRBV19 and TRBJ2-1): DGGITQSPKYLFRKEGQNVTLSCEQNLNHDAMYWYRQDPGQGLRLIYYSQIVNDFQKGDIAEGYSVSREKKESFPLTVTSAQKNPTAFYLCASSSKAAFREGLDEQFFGPGTRLTVL.

The genes are TRBV5-1 and TRBJ2-7; 9 bases agree with TRBD2. Germline V lookup: CDR1 SGHRS, CDR2 YFSETQ. The V and J ends lost 0 bases and 0 bases, in that order; junction bases with no gene match: 1. CDR3 length: 15 residues. CDR3 coding DNA: TGCGCCAGCAGCTTGGTTAGCGGGAGCTCCTACGAGCAGTACGTC. Amino acids: CASSLVSGSSYEQYV.

V usage is TRBV24-1 and J usage is TRBJ1-2, with 7 bases fitting TRBD1. The germline CDR1 and CDR2 sequences are KGHDR and SFDVKD. The V gene end was trimmed by 3 bases and the J gene end by 4 bases; junction bases not matched to a gene: 4. The CDR3 is 14 residues long. CDR3 residues: CATSDPTGVYGYTF. The DNA for the CDR3 is TGTGCCACCAGTGATCCTACAGGGGTCTATGGCTACACCTTC.

The gene calls are TRBV5-1 and TRBJ1-4; possible D gene TRBD1, 6 bases. Germline CDR1 reads SGHRS; CDR2 reads YFSETQ. Between the trimmed V and J ends, which lost 7 bases and 4 bases, there was a span of 14 bases. This CDR3 is built from 14 residues. The CDR3 coding sequence is TGCGCCAGCCGTCCCGGGACATATAATGAAAAACTGTTTTTT. It yields the protein CASRPGTYNEKLFF.

The rearrangement links TRBV7-9 to TRBJ2-2; D ambiguous. CDR3 length: 14 residues. CDR1 SEHNR and CDR2 FQNEAQ come from the germline V gene (reference sequence). V was trimmed by 3 bases and J by 4 bases, leaving 9 bases between them. The CDR3: CASSFSARTGELFF. In nucleotides, the CDR3 is TGTGCCAGCAGCTTTTCCGCGCGCACCGGGGAGCTGTTTTTT.

The rearrangement joins TRBV5-1 to TRBJ1-2; tentatively, D is TRBD1 (5 bases). The CDR3 totals 18 residues. Germline-derived CDR1 and CDR2 are SGHRS and YFSETQ. V lost 4 bases to trimming and J lost 8 bases, with 30 bases between them. Here the CDR3 reads CASSPPGVFLRVSGGYTF. The CDR3, as DNA: TGCGCCAGCAGCCCTCCGGGGGTGTTTCTCCGGGTCTCCGGAGGCTACACCTTC.

This chain links TRBV9 with TRBJ1-5; D is unresolved. The length of the CDR3 is 15 residues. Germline CDR1 reads SGDLS; CDR2 reads YYNGEE. Trimming pared 7 bases from V and 3 bases from J, leaving 17 bases between. The CDR3 nucleotides are TGTGCCAGCTCTCAAGGAGCAGACCCCAATCAGCCCCAGCATTTT. Its translation: CASSQGADPNQPQHF.

The V gene is TRBV7-9, the J gene TRBJ2-3, with 9 bases fitting TRBD2. Germline V CDR1 and CDR2: SEHNR, FQNEAQ (reference sequence). The junction had 4 bases not matched to a gene; V was cut back by 3 bases and J by 6 bases. The CDR3 length is 14 residues. The CDR3 loop is CASSLGLASDTQYF. The CDR3, as DNA: TGTGCCAGCAGCTTGGGACTAGCAAGTGATACGCAGTATTTT.

Only a few counts were recorded for this clone. The V call is TRBV9, the J call TRBJ2-7; 7 nucleotides align to TRBD2. With V trimmed by 4 bases and J by 5 bases, 9 bases remained unmatched. This CDR3 is built from 14 residues. Germline V gives CDR1 SGDLS, CDR2 YYNGEE. DNA for the CDR3: TGTGCCAGCAGCCCGTCGGGAGGAGTAAACGAGCAGTACTTC. Residues: CASSPSGGVNEQYF.

The genes are TRBV10-3 and TRBJ2-3; TRBD2 agrees at 9 bases. This CDR3 has 18 amino acids. The V segment lost 3 bases and the J segment 4 bases; nucleotides outside the gene matches: 14. Germline V gene sequence: CDR1 ENHRY, CDR2 SYGVKD. The CDR3 sequence: CAISEHLAGAKVADTQYF. The CDR3 region has the DNA TGTGCCATCAGTGAACACTTAGCGGGGGCCAAGGTGGCAGATACGCAGTATTTT.

This clone turned up a few times. The J gene is TRBJ1-5, the V gene TRBV19; 7 bases match TRBD1. This CDR3 has 18 residues. Germline V gives CDR1 LNHDA, CDR2 SQIVND (reference sequence). Trimming at V came to 6 bases and at J to 0 bases, leaving 14 bases not matched to a gene. This CDR3 reads CASSPRAQGGSSNQPQHF. The CDR3 DNA reads as TGTGCCAGTAGCCCTAGGGCCCAGGGGGGCTCTAGCAATCAGCCCCAGCATTTT.

The table lists this clone with a few counts. J is TRBJ2-3 and V is TRBV19; weak D call: TRBD2 (6 bases). The CDR3 length is 17 residues. Germline lookup yields CDR1 LNHDA and CDR2 SQIVND (reference sequence). The V end lost 5 bases, the J end lost 1 base, and 19 bases lay between the germline ends. The DNA of the CDR3 is TGTGCCAGTAGTCAAGGTCCGGGAGACTTTGGCACAGATACGCAGTATTTT. Amino acid sequence: CASSQGPGDFGTDTQYF.

This clone appeared once. The rearrangement links TRBV9 to TRBJ1-2, with 8 bases fitting TRBD1. V lost 0 bases to trimming and J lost 6 bases; unmatched junction nucleotides: 4. Germline lookup yields CDR1 SGDLS and CDR2 YYNGEE. The CDR3 runs 14 residues. CDR3: CASSVDGQGDGYTF. The CDR3 DNA follows: TGTGCCAGCAGCGTAGACGGACAGGGCGATGGCTACACCTTC.

CDR3 in DNA: TGCGCCAGCAGTGATAGCGGGGGCTTCCAAGAGACCCAGTACTTC. Translation gives CASSDSGGFQETQYF. This rearrangement joins TRBV10-2 to TRBJ2-5; 9 bases line up with TRBD2. The CDR3 contains 15 residues. V gave up 3 bases and J gave up 1 base; unmatched junction bases: 3. CDR1 is WSHSY, CDR2 SAAADI, per germline.

In this sample, this clone turned up a few times. V and J are TRBV5-6 and TRBJ1-4; D might be TRBD1 (5 bases). Germline V gene data show CDR1 as SGHDT and CDR2 as YYEEEE. This CDR3 contains 13 residues. V shed 4 bases and J shed 7 bases, with 11 bases lying between them. CDR3 nucleotide sequence: TGTGCCAGCAGCCCTTACCAGGGTGAAAAACTGTTTTTT. It is translated as CASSPYQGEKLFF.